This TCR beta chain is drawn from a study of cytomegalovirus exposure and HLA in healthy donors. Notes on this clone: Antigen unknown.

It was healthy bone marrow donors who served as donors. This CDR3 is 15 amino acids long. V lost 0 bases, J lost 1 base, and 9 bases lay in between. Germline CDR1 is KGHSH and CDR2 is LQKENI. PCR amplification relied on 60 Vbeta primers (plus 13 Jbeta primers). In the authors' methods: There were around 80 million unique TCR beta chains by a later count, and 10 million to 12 million of them were shared. Measured with immunoSEQ multiplex PCR; TCRdb has only the in-frame clones, and not every one. The DNA gave D and trimming, while V, J and clone size come from that table. The sample has 170,000 or so clones; 81% are singletons. Study-level findings and limits: Trimming of TCR beta V- and J-genes showed a link, identified in a later analysis, to a missense DCLRE1C variant. Serostatus for CMV was the only available immune exposure information.

What was sequenced was PBMCs. The rearrangement uses TRBV18 and TRBJ1-1, with D perhaps matching TRBD1 (5 bases). The origin of this receptor is a woman aged 25 to 39 in good health and CMV-seronegative. The CDR3 loop is CASSPPNGQNTEAFF. The CDR3 DNA is TGTGCCAGCTCACCACCTAACGGACAGAACACTGAAGCTTTCTTT.